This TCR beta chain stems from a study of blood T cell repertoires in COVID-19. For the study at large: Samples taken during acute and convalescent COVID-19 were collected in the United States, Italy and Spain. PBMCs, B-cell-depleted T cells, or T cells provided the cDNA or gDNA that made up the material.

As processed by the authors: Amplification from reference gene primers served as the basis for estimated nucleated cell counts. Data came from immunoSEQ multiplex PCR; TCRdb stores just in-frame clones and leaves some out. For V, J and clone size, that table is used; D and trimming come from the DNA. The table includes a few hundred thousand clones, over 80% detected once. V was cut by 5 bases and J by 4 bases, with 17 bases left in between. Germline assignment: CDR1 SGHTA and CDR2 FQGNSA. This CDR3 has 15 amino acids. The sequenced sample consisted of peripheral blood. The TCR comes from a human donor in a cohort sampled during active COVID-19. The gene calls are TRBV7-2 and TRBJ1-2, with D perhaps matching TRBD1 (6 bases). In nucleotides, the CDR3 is TGTGCCAGCAGCGGGGGCAGGGGCGTAGGCTATGGCTACACCTTC. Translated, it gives CASSGGRGVGYGYTF.